The 5 T cell receptor beta chains below were found in one sample sequenced in a study of cytomegalovirus exposure and HLA in healthy donors (dated by TCRdb to 2016 to 2017). Library preparation was by the immunoSEQ multiplex PCR assay. For the multiplex PCR, a mixture combining 60 forward primers for TCR Vbeta segments and 13 reverse primers for TCR Jbeta segments was used. TCRdb mirrors the immuneACCESS table, restricted to in-frame sequences. Some clones are absent from its copies; in checked studies, under half trace to an unresolved V gene, and the reason for the others is unknown. The sample's table lists a count of about 74,000 clones. The top ten constitute 7.5% to 8% of the sample. The material sequenced was PBMCs. Every receptor here comes from a female donor in good health and CMV-seropositive.

The gene calls are TRBV29-1 and TRBJ2-5; D perhaps matches TRBD1 (5 bases). The DNA end favors TRBJ2-7, so the J call may be wrong. The CDR3 consists of 12 residues. Germline V lookup: CDR1 SQVTM, CDR2 ANQGSEA. In nucleotides, the CDR3 is TGCAGCGTGGGGCCTACAGGCTACGAGCAGTACTTC. This codes for CSVGPTGYEQYF.

The chain recombines TRBV9 with TRBJ2-5; a weak D match, TRBD2 (6 bases). Germline CDR1 is SGDLS and CDR2 is YYNGEE. V lost 1 base to trimming and J lost 4 bases, with 8 bases between them. The CDR3 consists of 13 residues. For the CDR3, the DNA is TGTGCCAGCAGCGTATTCGGGGGAGAGACCCAGTACTTC. This encodes CASSVFGGETQYF. Using reference TRBV9 and TRBJ2-5 for the parts outside the CDR3, the full variable domain is DSGVTQTPKHLITATGQRVTLRCSPRSGDLSVYWYQQSLDQGLQFLIQYYNGEERAKGNILERFSAQQFPDLHSELNLSSLELGDSALYFCASSVFGGETQYFGPGTRLLVL.

The gene calls are TRBV5-1 and TRBJ2-7; TRBD1 agrees at 8 bases. With V trimmed by 4 bases and J by 6 bases, 3 bases remained unmatched. The CDR3 totals 12 residues. The V gene's germline CDR1 is SGHRS and CDR2 YFSETQ. CDR3 DNA: TGCGCCAGCAGCCCGGGGACAGGCGAGCAGTACTTC. Residues: CASSPGTGEQYF. Full variable domain (outside the CDR3, taken from reference TRBV5-1 and TRBJ2-7): KAGVTQTPRYLIKTRGQQVTLSCSPISGHRSVSWYQQTPGQGLQFLFEYFSETQRNKGNFPGRFSGRQFSNSRSEMNVSTLELGDSALYLCASSPGTGEQYFGPGTRLTVT.

The chain employs TRBV19 and TRBJ2-1, with 8 bases identical to TRBD2. The germline gives CDR1 LNHDA, CDR2 SQIVND (reference sequence). The V and J ends lost 9 bases and 9 bases, in that order; junction bases with no gene match: 13. CDR3 length: 14 residues. The CDR3 protein is CASSLRGGDGEQFF. Here the CDR3 DNA reads TGTGCCAGCTCCCTTCGGGGGGGGGATGGTGAGCAGTTCTTC.

The V call is TRBV9, the J call TRBJ2-5, with 10 bases that match TRBD2. V lost 3 bases to trimming and J lost 4 bases; unmatched junction nucleotides: 9. Germline loops: CDR1 SGDLS, CDR2 YYNGEE. This CDR3 is 16 amino acids long. Here the CDR3 reads CASSATGTSVLETQYF. The CDR3 nucleotides read TGTGCCAGCAGCGCAACCGGGACTAGCGTATTAGAGACCCAGTACTTC. The variable domain in full, completed from reference TRBV9 and TRBJ2-5, reads DSGVTQTPKHLITATGQRVTLRCSPRSGDLSVYWYQQSLDQGLQFLIQYYNGEERAKGNILERFSAQQFPDLHSELNLSSLELGDSALYFCASSATGTSVLETQYFGPGTRLLVL.